A single T cell receptor beta chain is shown here with its context. Its antigen target is currently unknown. No much larger clone exists at a distance of one base, and base qualities are not known. V sheds 4 bases and J sheds 1 base, leaving 7 bases between their ends. According to the germline V gene (reference sequence), CDR1 reads SEHNR and CDR2 reads FQNEAQ. The CDR3 runs 13 amino acids, cysteine and phenylalanine included. The entry retains the CDR3 DNA only, 39 bases that are in frame from base 1. TCRbeta CDR3 regions were amplified from genomic DNA using the immunoSEQ Assay, a bias-controlled multiplex PCR. Turning to the authors' computational methods: The number of nucleated cells in each sample was estimated by amplification of reference gene primers within the assay. To quantify the absolute abundance of each unique TCRbeta CDR3 rearrangement, sequence reads were collapsed and filtered. For each sample, productive Simpson clonality was calculated by taking the square root of Simpson's diversity index across productive rearrangements. TCRdb holds this immuneACCESS table with in-frame rearrangements only. Some clones are missing; in checked studies, unresolved V genes explain under half, and the rest has no known cause. That table supplies the V and J calls and clone size; D and trimming were determined from the DNA. A total of 250,000 or so clones appear in this sample, just over 85% of them only once. Together, the top ten hold about 1.6% of the sample.

The sample is drawn from a study of blood T cell repertoires in COVID-19 (TCRdb year 2020). A note on the overall study: Collaborator samples came from the United States, Italy and Spain and covered acute and convalescent phases of COVID-19. The prospective study material was composed of cDNA or gDNA derived from T cells, B-cell-depleted T cells, or PBMCs. The dataset comprised deeply sampled blood TCRbeta repertoires from subjects exposed to, actively infected with, or recovered from COVID-19. The repertoires were made available in a free public database intended to serve as a resource for research on the immune response to SARS-CoV-2. The samples were drawn from the first 160 participants of the ongoing ImmuneRACE study and from about 1,200 subjects provided by 6 global collaborators. Sample metadata almost always included a de-identified subject ID, COVID-19 status, age in years and sex. Where HLA class I and class II types were available, the types were taken from metadata supplied by the sample provider, not from assay-based typing.

Findings and caveats that apply to the study as a whole: Clinical and demographic metadata were provided uncurated, with the amount varying by source and participant.

In the prospective study, participants were about 18 to 90 years old, resided in about two dozen geographic areas of the United States, and were enrolled through a virtual design. Cohort assignment in the prospective study relied on participant-reported clinical history from a screening survey and a study questionnaire. For ImmuneRACE Cohort 3, a participant was defined as recovered based on two consecutive negative NP/OP PCR tests, clearance by a healthcare professional, or resolution of symptoms. Mobile phlebotomists in the prospective study collected whole blood, serum and a nasopharyngeal or oropharyngeal swab from every participant. Additional blood draws and questionnaires over an approximately two-month period could optionally be provided by prospective study participants. Blood samples from the prospective study were shipped frozen or at room temperature prior to DNA extraction.

The chain is made from TRBV7-9 and TRBJ1-1; 6 matching bases give a weak D call of TRBD1. This sequence originates from a middle-aged man who had recovered from COVID-19. Sequenced sample: PBMCs or T cells enriched from blood (not recorded which). The bases are TGTGCCAGCAGCTGGACAGAGAACACTGAAGCTTTCTTT. It encodes CASSWTENTEAFF.